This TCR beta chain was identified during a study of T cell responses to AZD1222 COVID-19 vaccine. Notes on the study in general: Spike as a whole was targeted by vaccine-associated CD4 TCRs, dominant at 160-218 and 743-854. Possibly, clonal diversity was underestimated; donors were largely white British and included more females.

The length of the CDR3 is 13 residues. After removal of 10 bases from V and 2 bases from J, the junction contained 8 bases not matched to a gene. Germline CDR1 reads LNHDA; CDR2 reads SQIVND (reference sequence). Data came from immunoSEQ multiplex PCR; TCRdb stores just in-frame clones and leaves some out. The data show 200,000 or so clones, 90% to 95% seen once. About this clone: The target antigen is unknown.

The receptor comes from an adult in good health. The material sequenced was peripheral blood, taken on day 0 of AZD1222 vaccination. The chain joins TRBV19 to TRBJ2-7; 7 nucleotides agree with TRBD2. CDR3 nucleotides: TGTGCCACCACTTCAGCGGGACCCTACGAGCAGTACTTC. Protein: CATTSAGPYEQYF.